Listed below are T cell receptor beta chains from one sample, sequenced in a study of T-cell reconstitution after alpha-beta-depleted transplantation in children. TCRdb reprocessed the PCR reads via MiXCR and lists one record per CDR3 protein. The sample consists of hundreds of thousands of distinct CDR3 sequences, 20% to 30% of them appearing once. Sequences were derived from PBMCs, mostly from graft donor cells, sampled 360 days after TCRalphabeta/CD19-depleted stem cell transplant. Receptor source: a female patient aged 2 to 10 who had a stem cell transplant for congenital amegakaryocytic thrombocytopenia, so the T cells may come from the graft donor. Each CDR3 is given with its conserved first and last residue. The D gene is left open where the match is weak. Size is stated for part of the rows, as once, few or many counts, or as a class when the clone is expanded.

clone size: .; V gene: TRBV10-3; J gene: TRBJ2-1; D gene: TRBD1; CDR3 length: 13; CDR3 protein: CAISGAGGNEQFF; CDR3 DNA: TGTGCCATCAGTGGCGCAGGGGGCAATGAGCAGTTCTTC
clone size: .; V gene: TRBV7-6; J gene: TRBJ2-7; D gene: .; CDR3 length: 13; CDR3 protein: CASSYGRGSEQYF; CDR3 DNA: TGTGCCAGCAGCTATGGCCGAGGGTCCGAGCAGTACTTC
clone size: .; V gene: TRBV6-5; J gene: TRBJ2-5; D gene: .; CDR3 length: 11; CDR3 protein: CASSYPGGWVF; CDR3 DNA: TGTGCCAGCAGTTACCCGGGGGGCTGGGTCTTC
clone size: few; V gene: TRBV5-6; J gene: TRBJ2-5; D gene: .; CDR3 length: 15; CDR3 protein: CASSLSPRPQETQYF; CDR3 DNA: TGTGCCAGCAGCTTGAGCCCCCGCCCCCAAGAGACCCAGTACTTC
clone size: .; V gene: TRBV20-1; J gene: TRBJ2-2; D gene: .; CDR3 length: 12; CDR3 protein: CSAQTSTGELFF; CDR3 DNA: TGCAGTGCTCAAACTTCCACCGGGGAGCTGTTTTTT
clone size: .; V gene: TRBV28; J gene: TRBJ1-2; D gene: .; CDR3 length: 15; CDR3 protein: CASSPTPQLRYGYTF; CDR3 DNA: TGTGCCAGCAGTCCGACCCCACAGCTCCGCTATGGCTACACCTTC
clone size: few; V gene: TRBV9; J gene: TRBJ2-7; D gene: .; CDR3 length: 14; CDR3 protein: CASSPTSFSYEQYF; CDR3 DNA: TGTGCCAGCAGCCCTACCTCATTCTCCTACGAGCAGTACTTC
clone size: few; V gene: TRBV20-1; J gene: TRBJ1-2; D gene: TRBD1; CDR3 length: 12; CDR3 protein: CSAKDRLRGYTF; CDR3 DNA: TGCAGTGCAAAGGACAGGTTACGGGGCTACACCTTC
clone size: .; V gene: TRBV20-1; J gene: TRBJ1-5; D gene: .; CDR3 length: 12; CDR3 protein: CSAVRLNQPQHF; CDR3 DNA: TGCAGTGCTGTCAGACTAAATCAGCCCCAGCATTTT
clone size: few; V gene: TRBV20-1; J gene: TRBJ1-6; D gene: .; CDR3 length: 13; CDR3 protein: CSAGGRVDSPLHF; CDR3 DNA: TGCAGTGCTGGGGGCAGAGTGGATTCACCCCTCCACTTT
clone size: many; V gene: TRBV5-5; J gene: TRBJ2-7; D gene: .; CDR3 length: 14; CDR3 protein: CASSWALALTEQYF; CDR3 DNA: TGTGCCAGCAGCTGGGCACTAGCATTGACCGAGCAGTACTTC
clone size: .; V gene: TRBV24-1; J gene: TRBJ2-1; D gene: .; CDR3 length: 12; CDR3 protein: CATSDREHEQFF; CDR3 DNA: TGTGCCACCAGTGATAGGGAGCATGAGCAGTTCTTC
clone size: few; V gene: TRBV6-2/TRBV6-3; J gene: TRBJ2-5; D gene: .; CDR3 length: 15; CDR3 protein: CASNRFGTLQETQYF; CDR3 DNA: TGTGCCAGCAATCGCTTCGGGACTTTACAAGAGACCCAGTACTTC
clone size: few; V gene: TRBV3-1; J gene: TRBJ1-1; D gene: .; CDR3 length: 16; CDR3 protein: CASSQGLTDGNTEAFF; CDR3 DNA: TGTGCCAGCAGCCAAGGATTGACAGACGGGAACACTGAAGCTTTCTTT
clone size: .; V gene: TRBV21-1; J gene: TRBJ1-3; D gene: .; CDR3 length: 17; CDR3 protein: CASIDRRGVRKANTIYF; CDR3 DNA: TGTGCCAGCATCGATAGGAGGGGTGTCCGCAAGGCAAACACCATATATTTT
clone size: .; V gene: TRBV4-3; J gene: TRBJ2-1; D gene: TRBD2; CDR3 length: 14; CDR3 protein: CASSHGLDYIEQFF; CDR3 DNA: TGCGCCAGCAGCCACGGACTAGACTACATTGAGCAGTTCTTC
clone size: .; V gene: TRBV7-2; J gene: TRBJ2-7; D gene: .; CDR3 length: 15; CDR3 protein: CASSLVDNVSYEQYF; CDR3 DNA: TGTGCCAGCAGCTTAGTGGACAATGTATCCTACGAGCAGTACTTC
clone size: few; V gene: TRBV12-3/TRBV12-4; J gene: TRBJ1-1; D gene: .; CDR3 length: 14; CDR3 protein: CASRTDGGDSEAFF; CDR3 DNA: TGTGCCAGCAGAACCGATGGGGGCGACTCTGAAGCTTTCTTT
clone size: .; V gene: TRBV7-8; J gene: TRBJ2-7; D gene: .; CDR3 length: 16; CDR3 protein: CASSLQGLGRGYEQYF; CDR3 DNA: TGTGCCAGCAGCCTTCAGGGTTTGGGTAGAGGGTACGAGCAGTACTTC
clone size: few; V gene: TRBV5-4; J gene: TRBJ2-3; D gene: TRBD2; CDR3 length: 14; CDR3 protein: CASSNGLVPDTQYF; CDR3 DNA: TGTGCCAGCAGTAATGGACTAGTCCCAGATACGCAGTATTTT
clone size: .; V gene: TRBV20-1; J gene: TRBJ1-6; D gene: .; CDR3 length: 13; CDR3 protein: CSARPDVPEALHF; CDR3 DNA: TGCAGTGCTAGGCCCGATGTACCGGAAGCCCTCCACTTT
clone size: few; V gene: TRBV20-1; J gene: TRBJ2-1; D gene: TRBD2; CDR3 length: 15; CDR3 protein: CSARDWTSGNNEQFF; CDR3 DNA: TGCAGTGCTAGAGATTGGACTAGCGGAAACAATGAGCAGTTCTTC
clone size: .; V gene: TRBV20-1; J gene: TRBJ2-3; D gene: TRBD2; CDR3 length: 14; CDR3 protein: CSAISSGAFYTQYF; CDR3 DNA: TGCAGTGCTATCTCTAGCGGGGCATTCTATACGCAGTATTTT
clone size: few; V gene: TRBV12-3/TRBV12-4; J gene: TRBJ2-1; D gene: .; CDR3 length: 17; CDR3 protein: CASSYPGTRAETGEQFF; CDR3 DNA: TGTGCCAGCAGTTATCCCGGGACACGGGCGGAGACGGGTGAGCAGTTCTTC
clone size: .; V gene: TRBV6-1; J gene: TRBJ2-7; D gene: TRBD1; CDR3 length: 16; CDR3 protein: CASSDTLQGLGVEQYF; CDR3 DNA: TGTGCCAGCAGTGATACCCTACAGGGGCTGGGGGTCGAGCAGTACTTC
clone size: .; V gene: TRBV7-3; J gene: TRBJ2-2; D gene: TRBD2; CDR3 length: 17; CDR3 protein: CASSQRGGGVNTGELFF; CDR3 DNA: TGTGCCAGCAGTCAACGGGGGGGAGGAGTTAACACCGGGGAGCTGTTTTTT
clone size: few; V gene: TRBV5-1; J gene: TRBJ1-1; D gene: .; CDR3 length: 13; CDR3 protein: CASSLAAPYEAFF; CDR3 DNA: TGCGCCAGCAGCTTGGCGGCACCCTATGAAGCTTTCTTT
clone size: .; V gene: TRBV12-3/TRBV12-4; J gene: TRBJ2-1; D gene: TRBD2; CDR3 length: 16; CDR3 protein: CASSFSRTSSYNEQFF; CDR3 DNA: TGTGCCAGCAGTTTTTCCCGGACTAGCAGCTACAATGAGCAGTTCTTC
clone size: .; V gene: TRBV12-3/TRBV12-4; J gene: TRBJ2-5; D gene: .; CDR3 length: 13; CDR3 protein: CASSPAVRQTQYF; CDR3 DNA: TGTGCCAGCAGTCCCGCGGTTAGACAGACCCAGTACTTC
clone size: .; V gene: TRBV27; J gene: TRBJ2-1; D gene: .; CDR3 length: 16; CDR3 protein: CASSLFGVWAPNEQFF; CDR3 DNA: TGTGCCAGCAGTTTATTCGGGGTGTGGGCTCCCAATGAGCAGTTCTTC
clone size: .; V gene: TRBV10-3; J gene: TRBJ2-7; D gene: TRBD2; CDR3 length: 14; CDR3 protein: CAIRGLADKYEQYF; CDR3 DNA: TGTGCCATCAGGGGACTAGCGGATAAATACGAGCAGTACTTC
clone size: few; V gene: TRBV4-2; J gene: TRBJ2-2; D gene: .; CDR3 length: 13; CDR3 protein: CASRPVIGGELFF; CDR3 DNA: TGTGCCAGCAGGCCGGTCATCGGTGGGGAGCTGTTTTTT
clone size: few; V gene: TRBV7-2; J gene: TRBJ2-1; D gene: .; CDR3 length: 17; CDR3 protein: CASSLAATEPSYNEQFF; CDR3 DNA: TGTGCCAGCAGCTTAGCAGCTACGGAACCCTCCTACAATGAGCAGTTCTTC
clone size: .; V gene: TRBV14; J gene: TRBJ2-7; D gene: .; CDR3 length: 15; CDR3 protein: CASSQAFSQGYEQYF; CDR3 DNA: TGTGCCAGCAGCCAAGCGTTCAGCCAGGGCTACGAGCAGTACTTC
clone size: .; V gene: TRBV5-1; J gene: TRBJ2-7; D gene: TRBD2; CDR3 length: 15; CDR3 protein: CASSLFTSGSYEQYF; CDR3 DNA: TGCGCCAGCAGCTTGTTCACTAGCGGGAGCTACGAGCAGTACTTC
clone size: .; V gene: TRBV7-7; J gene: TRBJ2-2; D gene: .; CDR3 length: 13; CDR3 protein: CASSETEAGELFF; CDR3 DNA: TGTGCCAGCAGCGAAACTGAAGCGGGGGAGCTGTTTTTT
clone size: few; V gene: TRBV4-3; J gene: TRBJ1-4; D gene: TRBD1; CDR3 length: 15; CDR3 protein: CASSPRDRRNEKLFF; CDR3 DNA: TGCGCCAGCAGCCCGAGGGACAGGAGAAATGAAAAACTGTTTTTT
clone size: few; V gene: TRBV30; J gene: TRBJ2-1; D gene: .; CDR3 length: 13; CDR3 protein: CAWTRDNANEQFF; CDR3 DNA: TGTGCCTGGACAAGGGACAACGCCAATGAGCAGTTCTTC
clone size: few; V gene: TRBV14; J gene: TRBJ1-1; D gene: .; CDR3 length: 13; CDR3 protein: CASSPDVRIEAFF; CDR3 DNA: TGTGCCAGCAGCCCGGATGTCAGGATTGAAGCTTTCTTT
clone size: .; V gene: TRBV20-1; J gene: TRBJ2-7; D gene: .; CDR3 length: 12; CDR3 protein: CSADRPPQEQYF; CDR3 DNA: TGCAGTGCCGACAGACCCCCGCAGGAGCAGTACTTC
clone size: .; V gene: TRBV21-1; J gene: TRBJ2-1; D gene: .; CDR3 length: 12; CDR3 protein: CASSRTQYEQFF; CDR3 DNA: TGTGCCAGCAGCAGAACACAATATGAGCAGTTCTTC
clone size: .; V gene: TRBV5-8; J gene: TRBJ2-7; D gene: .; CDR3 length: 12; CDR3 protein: CASSLDTSEQYF; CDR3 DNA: TGTGCCAGCAGCTTGGACACCTCCGAGCAGTACTTC
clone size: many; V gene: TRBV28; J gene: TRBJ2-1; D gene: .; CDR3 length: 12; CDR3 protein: CASALAANEQFF; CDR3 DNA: TGTGCCAGCGCGTTGGCAGCAAATGAGCAGTTCTTC
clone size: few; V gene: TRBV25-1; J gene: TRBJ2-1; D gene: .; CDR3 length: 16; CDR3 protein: CASSEVWRGGYNEQFF; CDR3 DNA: TGTGCCAGCAGTGAGGTTTGGCGGGGCGGTTACAATGAGCAGTTCTTC
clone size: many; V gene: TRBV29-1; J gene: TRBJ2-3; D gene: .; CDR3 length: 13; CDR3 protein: CSAQRGNTDTQYF; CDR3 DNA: TGCAGCGCCCAACGGGGGAACACAGATACGCAGTATTTT
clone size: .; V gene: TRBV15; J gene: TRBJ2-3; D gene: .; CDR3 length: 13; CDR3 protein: CATSREPRDTQYF; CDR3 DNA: TGTGCCACCAGCAGAGAACCCAGAGATACGCAGTATTTT
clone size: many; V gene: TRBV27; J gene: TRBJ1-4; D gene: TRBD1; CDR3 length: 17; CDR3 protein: CASYLTGRGATNEKLFF; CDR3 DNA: TGTGCCAGCTACTTGACAGGGAGGGGGGCAACTAATGAAAAACTGTTTTTT
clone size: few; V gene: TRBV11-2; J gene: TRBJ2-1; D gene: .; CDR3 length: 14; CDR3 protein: CASSLYGTFNEQFF; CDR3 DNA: TGTGCCAGCAGCTTATACGGCACCTTCAATGAGCAGTTCTTC
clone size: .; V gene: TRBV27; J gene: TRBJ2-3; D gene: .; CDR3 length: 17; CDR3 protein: CASSLFFGTSEPDTQYF; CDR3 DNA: TGTGCCAGCAGTTTATTCTTTGGGACAAGCGAACCAGATACGCAGTATTTT